This TCR beta chain stems from a study of Graves' ophthalmopathy and Graves' hyperthyroidism. Regarding the study as a whole: Blood contained most expanded thyroid clonotypes exceeding 0.001 frequency. Ophthalmopathy and stable hyperthyroidism were discriminated by a 13-signature model, with around 88% sensitivity and around 77% specificity.

Regarding this clonotype: Its antigen is as yet unknown.

RNA transcripts served as template for amplifying TCR beta CDR3 sequences. Second-round multiplex PCR came after a first-round RT-PCR that employed HTBI primers. TCRdb reprocessed the multiplex PCR reads with MiXCR, giving one entry per CDR3 protein. The table records more than 150,000 distinct CDR3 sequences, 30% to 45% of them present only once. Disease in donors with ophthalmopathy had moderate-to-severe activity, CAS ≥3, NOSPECS ≥4 and under 3 months' duration. V was pared by 4 bases and J by 0 bases, with 16 bases between. Germline-derived CDR1 and CDR2 are MNHEY and SVGEGT. This CDR3 has 17 amino acids.

J is TRBJ1-5 and V is TRBV6-2 or TRBV6-3, with D tentatively TRBD1 (6 bases). The material sequenced was peripheral blood. This clonotype was obtained from a middle-aged woman with Graves' ophthalmopathy. CDR3 sequence reads: CASSWARTEPSNQPQHF. The CDR3 DNA sequence: TGTGCCAGCAGTTGGGCCCGGACAGAACCTAGCAATCAGCCCCAGCATTTT.